This T cell receptor beta chain was sequenced for a study of cytotoxic CD8 clonotypes in ibrutinib-treated CLL. Measured with immunoSEQ multiplex PCR; TCRdb has only the in-frame clones, and not every one. This table holds 150,000 or so clones, around 84% found once. The ends were cut back, 7 bases at V and 0 bases at J, with 10 bases in the middle. The CDR3 extends over 14 amino acids. Germline lookup yields CDR1 MNHNY and CDR2 SVGAGI (reference sequence). The sample here was PBMCs, taken after 36 months of ibrutinib treatment. The V call is TRBV6-6, the J call TRBJ2-1; no clear D gene. The clonotype was recovered from a human donor with chronic lymphocytic leukemia. CDR3 sequence reads: CASTLSSSYNEQFF. CDR3 in DNA: TGTGCCAGCACCCTATCGAGCTCCTACAATGAGCAGTTCTTC.